These 25 T cell receptor beta chains share one sample of origin, sequenced in a study of shared clonotypes between healthy human individuals. Sequencing was performed with immunoSEQ multiplex PCR; in TCRdb, only in-frame clones are kept and a portion is missing. The sample gives fewer than 650,000 clones, over 65% of which show up once; about an eighth is in the top ten. The sequenced sample was PBMCs. These receptors all come from a woman in her 40s in good health. Some clones in this sample may be carry-over from other donors' samples.

The CDR3 loop is CASSFAGAGTEAFF. The CDR3 coding sequence is TGTGCCAGCAGCTTTGCGGGGGCCGGCACTGAAGCTTTCTTT. This sequence joins TRBV5-5 and TRBJ1-1, with a possible D match to TRBD1 (6 bases). Deletions cut 2 bases from V and 4 bases from J, with 12 bases between. This CDR3 comprises 14 residues. Germline V CDR1 and CDR2: SGHKS, YYEKEE (reference sequence). The complete variable domain, with remaining parts taken from reference TRBV5-5 and TRBJ1-1, reads DAGVTQSPTHLIKTRGQQVTLRCSPISGHKSVSWYQQVLGQGPQFIFQYYEKEERGRGNFPDRFSARQFPNYSSELNVNALLLGDSALYLCASSFAGAGTEAFFGQGTRLTVV.

The chain employs TRBV15 and TRBJ2-7; 7 nucleotides align to TRBD2. The germline gives CDR1 LNHNV, CDR2 YYDKDF (reference sequence). This CDR3 is built from 15 residues. With 5 bases clipped from V and 1 base from J, the junction kept 8 bases outside the gene matches. In DNA form, the CDR3 reads TGTGCCACCAGCGAGGAGCGGGGACCTTCCTACGAGCAGTACTTC. Translating gives CATSEERGPSYEQYF. Full variable domain (remainder filled in from reference TRBV15 and TRBJ2-7): DAMVIQNPRYQVTQFGKPVTLSCSQTLNHNVMYWYQQKSSQAPKLLFHYYDKDFNNEADTPDNFQSRRPNTSFCFLDIRSPGLGDTAMYLCATSEERGPSYEQYFGPGTRLTVT.

The chain combines TRBV11-2 with TRBJ2-7; the match to TRBD1 covers 7 bases. The V segment lost 5 bases and the J segment 3 bases; nucleotides outside the gene matches: 4. The CDR3 spans 13 residues. The germline gives CDR1 SGHAT, CDR2 FQNNGV. Written as DNA, the CDR3 is TGTGCCAGCAGCCTGGGACAGAACTACGAGCAGTACTTC. Translation: CASSLGQNYEQYF. Complete variable domain (other parts from reference TRBV11-2 and TRBJ2-7): EAGVAQSPRYKIIEKRQSVAFWCNPISGHATLYWYQQILGQGPKLLIQFQNNGVVDDSQLPKDRFSAERLKGVDSTLKIQPAKLEDSAVYLCASSLGQNYEQYFGPGTRLTVT.

This chain links TRBV6-1 with TRBJ1-4; D is ambiguous. CDR1 is MNHNS, CDR2 SASEGT, per germline. This CDR3 region has 11 residues. V lost 3 bases and J 8 bases, leaving 4 bases between the germline ends. The CDR3: CASSDVEKLFF. DNA for the CDR3: TGTGCCAGCAGTGATGTGGAAAAACTGTTTTTT.

J is TRBJ1-1 and V is TRBV5-4, with TRBD1 matching over 7 bases. The CDR3 has 15 amino acids. CDR1 is SGHNT, CDR2 YYREEE, per germline (reference sequence). V lost 2 bases to trimming and J lost 4 bases; unmatched junction nucleotides: 8. The CDR3 is CASSLRQGEVTEAFF. CDR3 sequence (DNA): TGTGCCAGCAGCTTAAGACAGGGCGAGGTCACTGAAGCTTTCTTT.

V and J are TRBV12-5 and TRBJ2-3; D uncertain. Trimming removed 3 bases from V and 0 bases from J, with 10 bases in between. In germline, CDR1 is LGHNT, CDR2 FRNRAP. The CDR3 has 15 residues. Here the CDR3 DNA reads TGTGCTAGTGGTTTCTGGGGATCTAGCACAGATACGCAGTATTTT. This gives the protein CASGFWGSSTDTQYF.

The chain is built from TRBV6-1 and TRBJ2-7; 10 bases map to TRBD1. J gave up 4 bases and V 7 bases, and 7 bases lay outside the gene matches. The CDR3 length is 14 residues. CDR1 and CDR2 (germline): MNHNS, SASEGT. CDR3 protein: CASTLDRGMYEQYF. The CDR3 DNA is TGTGCCAGCACCCTGGACAGGGGGATGTACGAGCAGTACTTC.

The chain uses TRBV15 and TRBJ2-2; maybe TRBD2 (7 bases). The CDR3 has 17 amino acids. V was clipped by 0 bases and J by 3 bases, with 14 bases between them. Per the germline V gene, CDR1 is LNHNV and CDR2 is YYDKDF (reference sequence). CDR3 residues: CATSRDGGAGYTGELFF. CDR3 bases: TGTGCCACCAGCAGAGATGGGGGGGCTGGCTACACCGGGGAGCTGTTTTTT.

The sample holds many counts of this clone. V usage is TRBV5-1 and J usage is TRBJ1-1, with 7 positions matching TRBD1. This CDR3 spans 15 amino acids. Germline CDR1 SGHRS, CDR2 YFSETQ. V shed 0 bases, J shed 2 bases, and the junction held 4 bases outside the gene matches. The CDR3 nucleotides read TGCGCCAGCAGCTTGGAAGGGACAGCCAACACTGAAGCTTTCTTT. Translation gives CASSLEGTANTEAFF.

This chain uses TRBV4-2 with TRBJ2-7, with TRBD2 matching 12 bases. The V gene's germline CDR1 is LGHNA and CDR2 YNFKEQ. CDR3 length: 17 amino acids. J was trimmed by 3 bases and V by 1 base; bases with no gene match: 7. CDR3 region: CASSQGLAGVVVYEQYF. The CDR3 DNA sequence: TGTGCCAGCAGCCAAGGACTAGCGGGAGTAGTTGTCTACGAGCAGTACTTC.

This clone is a singleton in its sample. The sample holds other DNA sequences that translate to the same CDR3. The chain uses TRBV5-6 and TRBJ2-3, with no clear D. Per germline, CDR1 SGHDT and CDR2 YYEEEE. V lost 4 bases to trimming and J lost 4 bases, with 4 bases between them. The CDR3 is 11 residues long. CDR3 DNA sequence: TGTGCCAGCAGCCTCGCAGATACGCAGTATTTT. Its protein is CASSLADTQYF.

DNA of the CDR3: TGCGCCAGCAGTGGAAGGACTAGCGGGAGGGCCGACGGGGAGCTGTTTTTT. Its protein product is CASSGRTSGRADGELFF. The chain links TRBV10-2 to TRBJ2-2, with 15 bases fitting TRBD2. The V and J ends lost 4 bases and 7 bases, in that order; junction bases with no gene match: 7. CDR3 size: 17 residues. The germline V gene encodes CDR1 WSHSY and CDR2 SAAADI.

The chain uses TRBV5-5 and TRBJ1-3; unclear D gene. This CDR3 spans 15 amino acids. Trimming took off 3 bases at V and 0 bases at J, with 10 bases between the two ends. The germline V gene encodes CDR1 SGHKS and CDR2 YYEKEE (reference sequence). The CDR3 protein is CASSSEGSSGNTIYF. DNA for the CDR3: TGTGCCAGCAGCTCGGAGGGCAGCTCTGGAAACACCATATATTTT.

Within the sample, this clone is medium-sized. The sample contains more than one DNA sequence encoding this CDR3. This chain links TRBV2 with TRBJ1-1; D may be TRBD1 (5 bases). The CDR3 has 12 amino acids. Germline assignment: CDR1 SNHLY and CDR2 FYNNEI. V dropped 5 bases and J dropped 8 bases, with 12 bases sitting between them. CDR3 sequence: CASSLQGTEAFF. CDR3 DNA sequence: TGTGCCAGCAGTTTGCAGGGCACCGAAGCTTTCTTT.

V gene TRBV28 combines with J gene TRBJ2-5, with TRBD2 matching 10 bases. The J call may be faulty, since TRBJ2-7 better matches the DNA end. CDR3 size: 13 residues. Per the germline V gene, CDR1 is MDHEN and CDR2 is SYDVKM. CDR3 nucleotides: TGTGCCAGCAGGCTAGCGGGAGTATACGAGCAGTACTTC. This gives the protein CASRLAGVYEQYF.

The DNA for the CDR3 is TGTGCCAGCAGTAAAGGGGGCGCGAGTTTTACTGAAGCTTTCTTT. It is translated as CASSKGGASFTEAFF. This rearrangement joins TRBV6-5 to TRBJ1-1; 7 bases map to TRBD1. The length of the CDR3 is 15 residues. Per germline, CDR1 MNHEY and CDR2 SVGAGI. V gave up 5 bases and J gave up 5 bases; unmatched junction bases: 11.

This chain's CDR3 is CASSYSGSTGELFF. CDR3 DNA: TGTGCCAGCAGTTACTCTGGATCCACCGGGGAGCTGTTTTTT. The chain couples TRBV6-5 to TRBJ2-2; D is unclear. V lost 0 bases to trimming and J lost 4 bases, with 6 bases between them. Germline assignment: CDR1 MNHEY and CDR2 SVGAGI. The CDR3 is 14 amino acids.

For this clone: The germline gene is not matched at one end of the junction; a read error may be the cause. This chain connects TRBV28 to TRBJ2-7; 7 bases align to TRBD2. Germline V lookup: CDR1 MDHEN, CDR2 SYDVKM. The CDR3 has 14 residues. The CDR3 sequence: CASRLSEGGAALGF. CDR3 in DNA: TGTGCCAGCCGCCTCTCTGAGGGAGGGGCCGCTCTAGGATTC.

This clone was observed a few times. Only one base separates this from a far larger clonotype, so it likely reflects a read error. The sample holds other DNA sequences that translate to the same CDR3. This sequence joins TRBV18 and TRBJ1-3, with TRBD1 identical over 7 bases. CDR3 length equals 15 residues. The J segment lost 3 bases and the V segment lost 5 bases, leaving 7 bases of the junction unmatched. Germline-derived CDR1 and CDR2 are KGHSH and LQKENI. CDR3 in amino acids: CASSDRVRYGNTIYF. The CDR3, as DNA: TGTGCCAGCTCAGACAGGGTGCGGTATGGAAACACCATATATTTT.

The chain employs TRBV15 and TRBJ2-7; D is perhaps TRBD1 or TRBD2 (5 bases each). The CDR3 sequence is 14 residues long. The V end lost 1 base, the J end lost 2 bases, and 9 bases lay between the germline ends. Germline lookup yields CDR1 LNHNV and CDR2 YYDKDF (reference sequence). The CDR3 DNA is TGTGCCACCAGCAGAGCGGGACCAACCTACGAGCAGTACTTC. Its protein product is CATSRAGPTYEQYF.

This rearrangement joins TRBV5-1 to TRBJ2-1; no reliable D call. Germline CDR1 and CDR2: SGHRS and YFSETQ. The V and J ends lost 0 bases and 7 bases respectively, with 11 bases between them. This CDR3 comprises 14 residues. The CDR3 DNA follows: TGCGCCAGCAGCTTGGTGTCGGGCGGAAATGAGCAGTTCTTC. It codes for CASSLVSGGNEQFF.

V is TRBV28 and J is TRBJ2-3; 12 bases map to TRBD2. Trimming cost V 4 bases and J 3 bases; bases outside gene matches: 2. This CDR3 contains 15 residues. CDR1 MDHEN and CDR2 SYDVKM come from the germline V gene. CDR3 residues: CASSSLAGGTDTQYF. In nucleotides, the CDR3 is TGTGCCAGCAGTTCCCTAGCGGGAGGGACAGATACGCAGTATTTT.

The V and J genes are TRBV19 and TRBJ2-4; D is unresolved. This CDR3 is 12 amino acids long. Germline loops: CDR1 LNHDA, CDR2 SQIVND (reference sequence). V was cut by 1 base and J by 2 bases, with 0 bases left in between. This CDR3 is CASSIAKNIQYF. The CDR3 nucleotides are TGTGCCAGTAGTATAGCCAAAAACATTCAGTACTTC.

The chain carries TRBV7-9 and TRBJ2-3; tentative D call: TRBD2 (5 bases). This CDR3 region has 14 residues. The germline V and J ends were trimmed by 4 bases and 1 base, with 9 bases remaining between them. Germline values: CDR1 SEHNR, CDR2 FQNEAQ (reference sequence). The CDR3 DNA reads TGTGCCAGCAGCTCGGTCGGGGGCACAGATACGCAGTATTTT. Its protein is CASSSVGGTDTQYF.

A single count supports this clone. The chain combines TRBV6-1 with TRBJ2-2; 8 bases are shared with TRBD1. The V gene's germline CDR1 is MNHNS and CDR2 SASEGT. The CDR3 is 15 residues long. With 2 bases clipped from V and 3 bases from J, the junction kept 2 bases outside the gene matches. CDR3 sequence reads: CASSEQGAHTGELFF. For the CDR3, the DNA is TGTGCCAGCAGTGAACAGGGGGCGCACACCGGGGAGCTGTTTTTT.